Listed here are 9 T cell receptor beta chains from one sample, sequenced in a study of shared clonotypes between healthy human individuals. TCRdb's table, derived via immunoSEQ multiplex PCR, lists solely in-frame clones and lacks some. The sample includes some 1,100,000 clones, around 78% of them seen just once. Sequences were obtained from memory CD4+ T cells from PBMCs. Subset denoted: CD45RA-negative fraction. The receptors derive from a man between 18 and 35 years old in good health. Some clones in this sample may be carry-over from other donors' samples.

This clone occurred a few times. Other DNA sequences in the sample encode the same CDR3. The chain links TRBV15 to TRBJ1-2, with D unresolved. Germline V CDR1 and CDR2: LNHNV, YYDKDF (reference sequence). The CDR3 has 12 residues. V was shortened by 0 bases and J by 4 bases, with 3 bases between the two germline ends. CDR3 DNA sequence: TGTGCCACCAGCAGAGAGGGCTATGGCTACACCTTC. Amino acids: CATSREGYGYTF.

Concerning this clone: At one boundary the junction diverges from the germline segment, which might be a read error. The chain combines TRBV10-1 with TRBJ1-1; D is uncertain. Per germline, CDR1 WNHNN and CDR2 SYGVQD (reference sequence). The CDR3 consists of 15 residues. CDR3: CASREYRVRSTEAFF. The CDR3 coding sequence is TGCGCCAGCAGGGAGTACCGGGTTCGAAGCACTGAAGCTTTCTTT.

The chain employs TRBV15 and TRBJ1-3; no clear D. CDR3 length equals 15 residues. Germline loops: CDR1 LNHNV, CDR2 YYDKDF (reference sequence). Trimming cost V 7 bases and J 3 bases, with 16 bases left between them. The CDR3 spells CATILKREIGNTIYF. Here the CDR3 DNA reads TGTGCCACCATCCTAAAGCGGGAGATTGGAAACACCATATATTTT.

In this sample, this clone turned up a few times. This CDR3 reads CASSLGGTWGDTQYF. In nucleotides, the CDR3 is TGTGCCAGCAGCTTAGGGGGGACTTGGGGCGATACGCAGTATTTT. The V gene is TRBV13, the J gene TRBJ2-3; tentative D call: TRBD2 (6 bases). With 0 bases removed from V and 6 bases from J, the gap between germline ends came to 13 bases. This CDR3 is built from 15 residues. Germline assignment: CDR1 PRHDT and CDR2 FYEKMQ (reference sequence).

The chain employs TRBV28 and TRBJ1-5; 8 nucleotides match TRBD1. Trimming took 7 bases from V and 4 from J; bases not matched to a gene: 15. The CDR3 is 17 amino acids. Germline V gene lookup returns CDR1 MDHEN and CDR2 SYDVKM. Written as DNA, the CDR3 is TGTGCCAGCACCGGTCCCGGACAGGGAGTAGGTAATCAGCCCCAGCATTTT. It encodes CASTGPGQGVGNQPQHF.

The V call is TRBV28, the J call TRBJ2-5, with TRBD1 matching over 8 bases. Looked up from germline, CDR1 is MDHEN and CDR2 is SYDVKM. Trimming removed 8 bases from V and 5 bases from J; junction bases left unmatched: 13. The CDR3 is 15 residues long. The CDR3 spells CASRSGAGGEETQYF. The CDR3 DNA sequence: TGTGCCAGCCGGTCCGGGGCAGGGGGCGAGGAGACCCAGTACTTC.

The V and J genes are TRBV6-5 and TRBJ1-1, with TRBD1 as a possible D gene (5 bases). CDR1 and CDR2 (germline): MNHEY, SVGAGI. V shed 4 bases and J shed 6 bases, with 15 bases lying between them. The CDR3 runs to 14 residues. CDR3 loop: CASSFGARGSEAFF. The CDR3, as DNA: TGTGCCAGCAGTTTCGGGGCCCGTGGGTCTGAAGCTTTCTTT.

The chain has TRBV27 and TRBJ2-7; D is unresolved. V lost 3 bases to trimming and J lost 0 bases, with 9 bases between them. Germline lookup yields CDR1 MNHEY and CDR2 SMNVEV (reference sequence). The CDR3 is made up of 14 amino acids. CDR3 coding DNA: TGTGCCAGCAGTTTTCGGGTAAACTCCTACGAGCAGTACTTC. As protein: CASSFRVNSYEQYF.

This clone was detected many times. The chain uses TRBV9 and TRBJ2-3; no reliable D call. V was cut by 2 bases and J by 4 bases, with 17 bases left in between. Germline loops: CDR1 SGDLS, CDR2 YYNGEE. This CDR3 has 16 residues. The DNA of the CDR3 is TGTGCCAGCAGCGTTTCCACTTATCTTCAGGCAGATACGCAGTATTTT. This gives the protein CASSVSTYLQADTQYF.